This T cell receptor beta chain was identified in a study of T cell responses to AZD1222 COVID-19 vaccine. Findings of the study overall: Most donors were white British, females outnumbered males, and clonal diversity was possibly underestimated. Of the AZD1222 recipients, only five to seven were seropositive at baseline.

Sequenced by immunoSEQ multiplex PCR; TCRdb stores in-frame clones only, minus some. The data show some 78,000 clones, roughly 80% seen once. Recipients boosted at about 4 weeks or about 12 weeks are pooled. With respect to this clone: The antigen is unknown.

Looked up from germline, CDR1 is SEHNR and CDR2 is FQNEAQ (reference sequence). CDR3 length equals 13 residues. V was pared by 2 bases and J by 1 base, with 5 bases between. This TCR derives from an adult who received the AZD1222 COVID-19 vaccine. The sequencing here drew on peripheral blood, taken 28 days after the second AZD1222 dose. The rearrangement links TRBV7-9 to TRBJ1-1; the D is unclear. The CDR3 reads CASSLYGNTEAFF. CDR3 sequence (DNA): TGTGCCAGCAGCTTATACGGGAACACTGAAGCTTTCTTT.